What follows are 27 T cell receptor beta chains derived from one specimen sequenced in a study of blood T cell repertoires in COVID-19. The data were produced by immunoSEQ multiplex PCR, yet TCRdb's version contains in-frame clones alone and is incomplete. The repertoire includes approximately 26,000 clones, 60% to 85% of them detected once, and over 13% sits in the top ten. The sample was peripheral blood. The receptor set was obtained from a man at least 80 years old with active or convalescent COVID-19.

The chain couples TRBV19 to TRBJ2-7; D perhaps matches TRBD1 (6 bases). The CDR3 extends over 14 amino acids. V was cut by 1 base and J by 3 bases, with 10 bases left in between. Germline-derived CDR1 and CDR2 are LNHDA and SQIVND (reference sequence). The CDR3 bases are TGTGCCAGTAGTATAGGCACAGGGAGCTACGAGCAGTACTTC. Translating it yields CASSIGTGSYEQYF.

The chain is built from TRBV25-1 and TRBJ1-6; D call uncertain. V lost 3 bases and J 7 bases, leaving 10 bases between the germline ends. Germline lookup yields CDR1 MGHDK and CDR2 SYGVNS. CDR3 size: 14 residues. As DNA, the CDR3 is TGTGCCAGCAGTGACGGCGGGGTCAATTCACCCCTCCACTTT. Encoded protein: CASSDGGVNSPLHF.

This chain connects TRBV7-9 to TRBJ2-5; 7 bases match TRBD2. V shed 0 bases, J shed 2 bases, and the junction held 6 bases outside the gene matches. This CDR3 contains 16 residues. Germline CDR1 and CDR2: SEHNR and FQNEAQ (reference sequence). The CDR3 is CASSLAGTTEQETQYF. CDR3 in DNA: TGTGCCAGCAGCTTAGCGGGGACTACTGAACAAGAGACCCAGTACTTC.

The J gene is TRBJ1-5, the V gene TRBV19, with 9 bases lining up with TRBD1. The CDR3 has 18 residues. After removal of 4 bases from V and 6 bases from J, the junction contained 16 bases not matched to a gene. CDR1 is LNHDA and CDR2 is SQIVND in the germline V gene (reference sequence). The CDR3 spells CASSTRTGVSVTFQPQHF. In DNA, the CDR3 is TGTGCCAGTAGTACCCGGACAGGGGTTAGTGTTACTTTTCAGCCCCAGCATTTT.

This clone appeared a single time. The rearrangement links TRBV11-2 to TRBJ1-1; no reliable D call. Germline V lookup: CDR1 SGHAT, CDR2 FQNNGV. With 1 base removed from V and 2 bases from J, the gap between germline ends came to 5 bases. The CDR3 loop spans 13 amino acids. CDR3 loop: CASSLATNTEAFF. CDR3 nucleotides: TGTGCCAGCAGCTTAGCAACAAACACTGAAGCTTTCTTT. Combining the CDR3 with reference TRBV11-2 and TRBJ1-1 gives the whole variable domain EAGVAQSPRYKIIEKRQSVAFWCNPISGHATLYWYQQILGQGPKLLIQFQNNGVVDDSQLPKDRFSAERLKGVDSTLKIQPAKLEDSAVYLCASSLATNTEAFFGQGTRLTVV.

The chain joins TRBV9 to TRBJ1-2, with 9 bases matching TRBD1. The CDR3 is 13 amino acids. Germline CDR1 reads SGDLS; CDR2 reads YYNGEE. The V gene end was trimmed by 3 bases and the J gene end by 6 bases; junction bases not matched to a gene: 3. In nucleotides, the CDR3 is TGTGCCAGCAGCGCGACAGGGGGAGATGGCTACACCTTC. Translated: CASSATGGDGYTF.

This clone was seen once. As DNA, the CDR3 is TGTGCCAGCAGCCTGCGTGGGGAGCGGGGCAATGAGCAGTTCTTC. This encodes CASSLRGERGNEQFF. The gene calls are TRBV7-9 and TRBJ2-1, with 7 positions matching TRBD2. Trimming at V came to 5 bases and at J to 6 bases, leaving 10 bases not matched to a gene. Looked up from germline, CDR1 is SEHNR and CDR2 is FQNEAQ (reference sequence). This CDR3 region has 15 residues.

The J gene is TRBJ2-5, the V gene TRBV3-1 (or the pseudogene TRBV3-2); 12 bases fit TRBD2. V trimming: 1 base; J trimming: 4 bases; junction bases outside the gene matches: 4. This CDR3 has 16 amino acids. The germline V gene encodes CDR1 LGHDT and CDR2 YNNKEL (reference sequence). The CDR3 DNA reads as TGTGCCAGCAGCCAAGGACTAGCGGGAGTGGGAGAGACCCAGTACTTC. This gives the protein CASSQGLAGVGETQYF.

The chain links TRBV4-3 to TRBJ1-1; D gene uncertain. CDR1 is LGHNA and CDR2 is YSLEER in the germline V gene. Trimming removed 3 bases at V and 3 bases at J, with 26 bases between. CDR3 length: 19 residues. DNA for the CDR3: TGCGCCAGCAGCCAGATACCTCTAACCCAGTGGGCTCGAGACACTGAAGCTTTCTTT. Protein product: CASSQIPLTQWARDTEAFF.

The chain recombines TRBV6-1 with TRBJ1-6; 8 positions agree with TRBD1. This CDR3 is 15 amino acids long. Per germline, CDR1 MNHNS and CDR2 SASEGT. V dropped 6 bases and J dropped 10; count of bases not matched to a gene: 11. The CDR3 here is CASSDGQGGGSPLHF. CDR3 DNA: TGTGCCAGCAGCGACGGACAGGGAGGGGGATCACCCCTCCACTTT.

This chain joins TRBV12-5 and TRBJ1-1; TRBD1 matches at 8 bases. Germline assignment: CDR1 LGHNT and CDR2 FRNRAP. V shed 6 bases and J 6 bases; nucleotides not matched to a gene: 9. The CDR3 is made up of 14 amino acids. This chain's CDR3 is CASGRDRRVAEAFF. CDR3 nucleotide sequence: TGTGCTAGTGGGCGGGACAGGCGGGTTGCTGAAGCTTTCTTT.

This sequence joins TRBV9 and TRBJ2-1, with 13 bases that match TRBD2. This CDR3 is built from 17 residues. The V segment lost 0 bases and the J segment 8 bases; nucleotides outside the gene matches: 8. Germline values: CDR1 SGDLS, CDR2 YYNGEE. CDR3 amino acids: CASSVGRGTSGTYEQFF. The CDR3 DNA reads as TGTGCCAGCAGCGTAGGCCGTGGGACTAGCGGGACCTATGAGCAGTTCTTC.

This clone is a singleton in its sample. The rearrangement joins TRBV7-8 to TRBJ2-2; D perhaps matches TRBD2 (5 bases). CDR3 length: 14 amino acids. The ends were cut back, 1 base at V and 4 bases at J, with 7 bases in the middle. Germline V gene lookup returns CDR1 SGHVS and CDR2 FQNEAQ. The CDR3: CASSLGRGTGELFF. The CDR3 nucleotides read TGTGCCAGCAGCTTAGGTCGGGGCACCGGGGAGCTGTTTTTT.

The chain recombines TRBV10-3 with TRBJ2-2; D may be TRBD1 (5 bases). The V end lost 6 bases, the J end lost 1 base, and 6 bases lay between the germline ends. Germline CDR1 ENHRY, CDR2 SYGVKD. This CDR3 contains 13 residues. The CDR3 bases are TGTGCCATCAGCGGACAGAACACCGGGGAGCTGTTTTTT. Amino acid sequence: CAISGQNTGELFF.

The chain combines TRBV18 with TRBJ1-5; possibly TRBD1 for D (6 bases). This CDR3 spans 14 amino acids. Per the germline V gene, CDR1 is KGHSH and CDR2 is LQKENI. V shed 6 bases and J shed 4 bases, with 13 bases lying between them. The CDR3 here is CASSRGGPNQPQHF. The CDR3, as DNA: TGTGCCAGCTCTCGAGGGGGTCCTAATCAGCCCCAGCATTTT. Full variable domain (remainder filled in from reference TRBV18 and TRBJ1-5): NAGVMQNPRHLVRRRGQEARLRCSPMKGHSHVYWYRQLPEEGLKFMVYLQKENIIDESGMPKERFSAEFPKEGPSILRIQQVVRGDSAAYFCASSRGGPNQPQHFGDGTRLSIL.

V gene TRBV9 combines with J gene TRBJ2-1; D gene unclear. Germline-derived CDR1 and CDR2 are SGDLS and YYNGEE. The V gene lost 4 bases and the J gene lost 0 bases, with 14 bases spanning the gap. The CDR3 contains 16 residues. The chain's CDR3 is CASSPHSSSSYNEQFF. In nucleotides, the CDR3 is TGTGCCAGCAGCCCCCACAGTAGTAGCTCCTACAATGAGCAGTTCTTC.

This clone was seen just once. The V and J genes are TRBV11-2 and TRBJ1-1; 9 nucleotides agree with TRBD1. CDR1 is SGHAT and CDR2 is FQNNGV in the germline V gene. The CDR3 extends over 17 amino acids. With 1 base clipped from V and 0 bases from J, the junction kept 6 bases outside the gene matches. The DNA for the CDR3 is TGTGCCAGCAGCTTAGCGAACAGGGGGCGGATGAACACTGAAGCTTTCTTT. Translation gives CASSLANRGRMNTEAFF.

The table lists this clone with a count of one. J is TRBJ1-2 and V is TRBV28; 9 bases agree with TRBD1. The CDR3 is 15 residues long. Germline CDR1 MDHEN, CDR2 SYDVKM. Trimming took 7 bases from V and 1 from J; bases not matched to a gene: 7. CDR3 bases: TGTGCCAGCATTCCTGGACAGGGGTTTAACTATGGCTACACCTTC. Translated, it gives CASIPGQGFNYGYTF.

The chain links TRBV19 to TRBJ2-7, with TRBD1 matching 10 bases. The length of the CDR3 is 16 residues. With 5 bases clipped from V and 5 bases from J, the junction kept 12 bases outside the gene matches. Germline CDR1 is LNHDA and CDR2 is SQIVND (reference sequence). The CDR3 sequence is CASSRRPGQGINEQYF. The CDR3 nucleotides read TGTGCCAGTAGTCGCCGACCGGGACAGGGGATCAACGAGCAGTACTTC.

The V and J genes are TRBV19 and TRBJ1-2; TRBD1 matches 8 bases. Trimming cost V 7 bases and J 4 bases; bases outside gene matches: 8. Germline CDR1 and CDR2: LNHDA and SQIVND (reference sequence). The CDR3 loop spans 14 amino acids. The chain's CDR3 is CASTSMDRAYGYTF. The CDR3 nucleotides are TGTGCCAGTACTTCGATGGACAGGGCCTATGGCTACACCTTC. The entire variable domain, with the rest obtained from reference TRBV19 and TRBJ1-2, is as follows: DGGITQSPKYLFRKEGQNVTLSCEQNLNHDAMYWYRQDPGQGLRLIYYSQIVNDFQKGDIAEGYSVSREKKESFPLTVTSAQKNPTAFYLCASTSMDRAYGYTFGSGTRLTVV.

This sequence joins TRBV25-1 and TRBJ1-6; D call uncertain. Trimming removed 0 bases at V and 9 bases at J, with 9 bases between. There are 14 residues in the CDR3. Germline V gene data show CDR1 as MGHDK and CDR2 as SYGVNS. CDR3 sequence reads: CASSEYGLSSPLHF. The DNA for the CDR3 is TGTGCCAGCAGTGAATACGGGTTGAGTTCACCCCTCCACTTT.

The CDR3 spells CASSLAGGGIYGYTF. The CDR3 DNA reads TGTGCCAGCAGCTTGGCGGGAGGGGGCATCTATGGCTACACCTTC. The rearrangement joins TRBV5-4 to TRBJ1-2; 7 nucleotides line up with TRBD1. Losses at the gene ends were 0 bases for V and 4 bases for J; bases not matched to a gene: 6. Looked up from germline, CDR1 is SGHNT and CDR2 is YYREEE (reference sequence). This CDR3 comprises 15 residues.

The chain joins TRBV3-1 (or the pseudogene TRBV3-2) to TRBJ2-1; 10 bases fit TRBD2. Germline CDR1 is LGHDT and CDR2 is YNNKEL (reference sequence). With V trimmed by 6 bases and J by 0 bases, 8 bases remained unmatched. The CDR3 contains 17 residues. CDR3 amino acids: CASSALSGGHSYNEQFF. The CDR3 nucleotides are TGTGCCAGCAGTGCCCTTAGCGGGGGGCACTCCTACAATGAGCAGTTCTTC.

CDR3 sequence: CATSPERLADYNEQFF. CDR3 nucleotides: TGTGCCACCAGTCCGGAACGGCTAGCGGATTACAATGAGCAGTTCTTC. This chain uses TRBV15 with TRBJ2-1; 7 bases match TRBD2. CDR1 is LNHNV, CDR2 YYDKDF, per germline (reference sequence). With 6 bases clipped from V and 4 bases from J, the junction kept 12 bases outside the gene matches. This CDR3 spans 16 amino acids.

The V call is TRBV11-1, the J call TRBJ2-7, with D tentatively TRBD2 (6 bases). The CDR3 loop spans 14 amino acids. CDR1 and CDR2 (germline): SGHAT, FQDESV (reference sequence). V was clipped by 3 bases and J by 0 bases, with 9 bases between them. CDR3 protein: CASSFRDSSYEQYF. In DNA form, the CDR3 reads TGTGCCAGCAGCTTCCGGGACTCCTCCTACGAGCAGTACTTC.

This chain uses TRBV11-2 with TRBJ1-1; no clear D gene. The germline gives CDR1 SGHAT, CDR2 FQNNGV. The V end lost 5 bases, the J end lost 7 bases, and 14 bases lay between the germline ends. The CDR3 length is 13 residues. DNA for the CDR3: TGTGCCAGCAGCCCGGCGGTCGGGGATGAAGCTTTCTTT. Translation gives CASSPAVGDEAFF. The full variable domain, its missing parts supplied by reference TRBV11-2 and TRBJ1-1, is EAGVAQSPRYKIIEKRQSVAFWCNPISGHATLYWYQQILGQGPKLLIQFQNNGVVDDSQLPKDRFSAERLKGVDSTLKIQPAKLEDSAVYLCASSPAVGDEAFFGQGTRLTVV.

The chain employs TRBV28 and TRBJ2-2; possibly TRBD2 for D (6 bases). This CDR3 is built from 14 residues. From germline, CDR1 is MDHEN and CDR2 SYDVKM. The V gene lost 6 bases and the J gene lost 1 base, with 9 bases spanning the gap. CDR3 bases: TGTGCCAGCAGGGGGGACTTGAACACCGGGGAGCTGTTTTTT. Translating gives CASRGDLNTGELFF. The variable domain in full, with the rest retrieved from reference TRBV28 and TRBJ2-2, is DVKVTQSSRYLVKRTGEKVFLECVQDMDHENMFWYRQDPGLGLRLIYFSYDVKMKEKGDIPEGYSVSREKKERFSLILESASTNQTSMYLCASRGDLNTGELFFGEGSRLTVL.